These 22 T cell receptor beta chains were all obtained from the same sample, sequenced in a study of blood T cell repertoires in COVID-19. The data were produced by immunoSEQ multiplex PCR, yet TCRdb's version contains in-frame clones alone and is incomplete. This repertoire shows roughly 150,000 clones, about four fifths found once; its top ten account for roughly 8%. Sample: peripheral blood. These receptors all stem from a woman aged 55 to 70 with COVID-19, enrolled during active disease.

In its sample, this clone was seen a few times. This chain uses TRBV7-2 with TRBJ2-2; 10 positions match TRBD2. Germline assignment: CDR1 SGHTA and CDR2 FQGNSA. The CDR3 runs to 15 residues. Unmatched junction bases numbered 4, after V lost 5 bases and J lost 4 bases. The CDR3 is CASSALAGPTGELFF. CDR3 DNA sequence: TGTGCCAGCAGCGCACTAGCGGGGCCCACCGGGGAGCTGTTTTTT.

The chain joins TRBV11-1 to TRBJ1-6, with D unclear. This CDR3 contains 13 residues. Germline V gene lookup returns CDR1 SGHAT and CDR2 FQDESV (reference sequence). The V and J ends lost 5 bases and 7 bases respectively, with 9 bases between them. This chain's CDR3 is CASSLRTNSPLHF. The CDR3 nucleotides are TGTGCCAGCAGCCTAAGAACCAATTCACCCCTCCACTTT.

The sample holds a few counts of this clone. This CDR3 is CASSQPGGSASGANVLTF. The CDR3 DNA reads as TGTGCCAGCAGCCAACCAGGGGGCTCCGCCTCTGGGGCCAACGTCCTGACTTTC. V and J are TRBV3-1 (or the pseudogene TRBV3-2) and TRBJ2-6; 8 nucleotides match TRBD1. Trimming removed 2 bases from V and 0 bases from J; junction bases left unmatched: 6. There are 18 residues in the CDR3. Germline-derived CDR1 and CDR2 are LGHDT and YNNKEL (reference sequence).

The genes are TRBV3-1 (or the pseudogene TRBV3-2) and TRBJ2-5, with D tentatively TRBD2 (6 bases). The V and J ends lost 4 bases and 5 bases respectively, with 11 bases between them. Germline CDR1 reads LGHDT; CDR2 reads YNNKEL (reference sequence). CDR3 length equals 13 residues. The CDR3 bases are TGTGCCAGCAGCCCTTCTAGCGCCGAGACCCAGTACTTC. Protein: CASSPSSAETQYF.

This chain's CDR3 is CASSLGGFSYEQYV. The CDR3 DNA sequence: TGTGCCAGCAGTTTAGGCGGGTTCTCCTACGAGCAGTACGTC. The chain carries TRBV28 and TRBJ2-7; possibly TRBD2 for D (5 bases). CDR1 and CDR2 (germline): MDHEN, SYDVKM. CDR3 length: 14 amino acids. Trimming left V 2 bases short and J 0 bases short, with 8 bases between.

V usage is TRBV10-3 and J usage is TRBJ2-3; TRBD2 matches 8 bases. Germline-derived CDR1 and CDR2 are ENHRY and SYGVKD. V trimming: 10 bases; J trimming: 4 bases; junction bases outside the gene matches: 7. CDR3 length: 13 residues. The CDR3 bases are TGTGCCACTTATAGCGGGGTATCAGATACGCAGTATTTT. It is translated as CATYSGVSDTQYF.

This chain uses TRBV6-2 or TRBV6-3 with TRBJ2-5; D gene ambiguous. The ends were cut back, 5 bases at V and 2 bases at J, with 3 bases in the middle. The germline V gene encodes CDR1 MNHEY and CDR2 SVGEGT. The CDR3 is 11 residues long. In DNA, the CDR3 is TGTGCCAGCAGTCAACAAGAGACCCAGTACTTC. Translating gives CASSQQETQYF.

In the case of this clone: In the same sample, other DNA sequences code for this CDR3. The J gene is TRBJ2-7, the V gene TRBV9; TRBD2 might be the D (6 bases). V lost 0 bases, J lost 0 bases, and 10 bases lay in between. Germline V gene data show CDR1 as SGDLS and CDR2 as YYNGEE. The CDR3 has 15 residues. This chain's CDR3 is CASSVGGLSSYEQYF. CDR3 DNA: TGTGCCAGCAGCGTAGGGGGACTGAGCTCCTACGAGCAGTACTTC.

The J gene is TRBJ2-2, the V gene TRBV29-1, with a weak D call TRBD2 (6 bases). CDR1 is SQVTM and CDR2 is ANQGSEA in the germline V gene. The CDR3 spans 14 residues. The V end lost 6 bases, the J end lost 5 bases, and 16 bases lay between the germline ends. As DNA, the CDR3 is TGCAGCGTGAGAAGCGGAGGGAGGACCGGGGAGCTGTTTTTT. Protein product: CSVRSGGRTGELFF.

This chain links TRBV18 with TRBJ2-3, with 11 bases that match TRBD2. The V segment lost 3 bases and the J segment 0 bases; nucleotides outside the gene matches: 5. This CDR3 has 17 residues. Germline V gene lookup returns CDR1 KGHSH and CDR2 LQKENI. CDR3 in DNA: TGTGCCAGCTCACCTGTGACTAGCGGGGTTAGCACAGATACGCAGTATTTT. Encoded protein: CASSPVTSGVSTDTQYF.

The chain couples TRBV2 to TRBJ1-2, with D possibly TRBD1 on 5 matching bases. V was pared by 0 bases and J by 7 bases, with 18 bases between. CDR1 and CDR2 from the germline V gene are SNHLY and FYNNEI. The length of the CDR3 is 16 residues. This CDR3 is CASSEARGVRVSGYTF. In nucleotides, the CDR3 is TGTGCCAGCAGTGAAGCACGGGGGGTAAGGGTCTCTGGCTACACCTTC.

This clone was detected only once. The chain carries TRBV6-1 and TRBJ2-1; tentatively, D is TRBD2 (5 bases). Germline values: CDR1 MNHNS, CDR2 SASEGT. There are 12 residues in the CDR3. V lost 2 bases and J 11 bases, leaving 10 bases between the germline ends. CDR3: CASSENSGKQFF. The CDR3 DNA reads TGTGCCAGCAGTGAAAATTCGGGAAAGCAGTTCTTC.

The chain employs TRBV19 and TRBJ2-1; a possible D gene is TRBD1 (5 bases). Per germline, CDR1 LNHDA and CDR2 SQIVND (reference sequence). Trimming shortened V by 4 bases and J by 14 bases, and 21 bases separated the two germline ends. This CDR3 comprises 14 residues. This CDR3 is CASSKGQATPSKFF. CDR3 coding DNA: TGTGCCAGTAGTAAGGGGCAGGCAACTCCTTCCAAGTTCTTC.

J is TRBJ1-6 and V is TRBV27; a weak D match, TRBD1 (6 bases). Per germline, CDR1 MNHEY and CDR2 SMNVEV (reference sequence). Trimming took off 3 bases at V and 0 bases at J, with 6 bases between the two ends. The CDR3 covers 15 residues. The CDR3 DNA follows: TGTGCCAGCAGTTTGACAGGCTCCTATAATTCACCCCTCCACTTT. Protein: CASSLTGSYNSPLHF.

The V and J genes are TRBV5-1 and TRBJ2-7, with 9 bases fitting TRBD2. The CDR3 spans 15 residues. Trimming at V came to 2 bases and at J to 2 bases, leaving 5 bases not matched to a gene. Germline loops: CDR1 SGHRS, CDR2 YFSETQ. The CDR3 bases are TGCGCCAGCAGCTTAGGTAGCGGGAGCGCCTACGAGCAGTACTTC. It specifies CASSLGSGSAYEQYF.

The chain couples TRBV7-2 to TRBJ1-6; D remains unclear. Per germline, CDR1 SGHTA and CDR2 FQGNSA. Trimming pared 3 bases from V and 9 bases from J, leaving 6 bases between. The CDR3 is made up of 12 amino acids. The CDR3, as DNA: TGTGCCAGCAGCTTCTTACTTTCACCCCTCCACTTT. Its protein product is CASSFLLSPLHF.

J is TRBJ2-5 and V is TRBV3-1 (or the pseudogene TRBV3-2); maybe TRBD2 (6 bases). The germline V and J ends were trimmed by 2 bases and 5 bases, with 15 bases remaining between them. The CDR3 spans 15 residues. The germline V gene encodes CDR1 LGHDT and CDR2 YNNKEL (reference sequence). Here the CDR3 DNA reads TGTGCCAGCAGCCAACCGGGAGCCATGCGGGAGACCCAGTACTTC. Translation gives CASSQPGAMRETQYF.

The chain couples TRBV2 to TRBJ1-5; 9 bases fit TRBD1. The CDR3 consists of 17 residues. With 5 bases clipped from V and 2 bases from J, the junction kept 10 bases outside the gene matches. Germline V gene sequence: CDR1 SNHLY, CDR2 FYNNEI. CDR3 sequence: CASSPSGQGRGNQPQHF. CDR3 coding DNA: TGTGCCAGCAGTCCCTCAGGACAGGGGCGAGGCAATCAGCCCCAGCATTTT.

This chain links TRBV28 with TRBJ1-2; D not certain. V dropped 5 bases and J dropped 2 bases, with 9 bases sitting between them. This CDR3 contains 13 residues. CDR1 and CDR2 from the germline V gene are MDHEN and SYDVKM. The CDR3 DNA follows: TGTGCCAGCAGTCCACATAAAAACTATGGCTACACCTTC. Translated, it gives CASSPHKNYGYTF.

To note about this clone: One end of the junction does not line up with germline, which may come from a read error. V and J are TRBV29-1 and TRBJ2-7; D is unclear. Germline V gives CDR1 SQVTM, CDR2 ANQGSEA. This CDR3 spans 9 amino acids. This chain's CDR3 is CSVEEDPGF. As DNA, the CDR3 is TGCAGCGTTGAAGAGGATCCGGGCTTC.

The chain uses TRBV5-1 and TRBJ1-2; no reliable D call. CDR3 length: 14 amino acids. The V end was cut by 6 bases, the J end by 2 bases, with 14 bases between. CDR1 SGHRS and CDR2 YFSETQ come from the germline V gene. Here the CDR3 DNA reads TGCGCCAGCAAAAGCCTCGAGGTGAACTATGGCTACACCTTC. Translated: CASKSLEVNYGYTF.

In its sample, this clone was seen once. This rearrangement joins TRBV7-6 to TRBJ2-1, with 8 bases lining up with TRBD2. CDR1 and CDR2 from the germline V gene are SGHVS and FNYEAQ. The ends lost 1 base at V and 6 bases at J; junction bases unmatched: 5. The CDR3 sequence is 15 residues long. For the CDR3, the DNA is TGTGCCAGCAGCTTAGAGGGCGGGGGGCTCAATGAGCAGTTCTTC. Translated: CASSLEGGGLNEQFF. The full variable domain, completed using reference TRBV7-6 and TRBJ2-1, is GAGVSQSPRYKVTKRGQDVALRCDPISGHVSLYWYRQALGQGPEFLTYFNYEAQQDKSGLPNDRFSAERPEGSISTLTIQRTEQRDSAMYRCASSLEGGGLNEQFFGPGTRLTVL.